These T cell receptor beta chains were read from a single sample in a study of CXCR3-negative and CXCR3-positive naive CD8 T cells. TCRdb reprocessed the 5' RACE reads and keeps a single row for each CDR3 protein, giving no DNA. The sample table sets out about 56,000 distinct CDR3 sequences. The sequencing input was memory CD8+ T cells from blood. The source is a human donor in good health. Some clones in this sample may be carry-over from other donors' samples. Each CDR3 is given with its conserved first and last residue. Fields, in order: J gene, V gene, CDR3 protein.

J: TRBJ2-7; V: TRBV20-1; CDR3: CSAARDRVFYEQYF
J: TRBJ2-7; V: TRBV6-2/TRBV6-3; CDR3: CASSEIQGIYEQYF
J: TRBJ1-6; V: TRBV4-3; CDR3: CASSPGDRSKNSPLHF
J: TRBJ2-5; V: TRBV12-3/TRBV12-4; CDR3: CASNQGGETQYF
J: TRBJ2-7; V: TRBV6-2/TRBV6-3; CDR3: CASSYLFQGSYEQYF
J: TRBJ2-1; V: TRBV7-3; CDR3: CASSPGGALQFF
J: TRBJ2-2; V: TRBV14; CDR3: CASSPPWSGGDTGELFF
J: TRBJ2-2; V: TRBV5-4; CDR3: CASSYLQGVYTGELFF
J: TRBJ1-6; V: TRBV7-6; CDR3: CASSLTRLHNSPLHF
J: TRBJ2-3; V: TRBV4-3; CDR3: CAGSQEKGGGADTQYF